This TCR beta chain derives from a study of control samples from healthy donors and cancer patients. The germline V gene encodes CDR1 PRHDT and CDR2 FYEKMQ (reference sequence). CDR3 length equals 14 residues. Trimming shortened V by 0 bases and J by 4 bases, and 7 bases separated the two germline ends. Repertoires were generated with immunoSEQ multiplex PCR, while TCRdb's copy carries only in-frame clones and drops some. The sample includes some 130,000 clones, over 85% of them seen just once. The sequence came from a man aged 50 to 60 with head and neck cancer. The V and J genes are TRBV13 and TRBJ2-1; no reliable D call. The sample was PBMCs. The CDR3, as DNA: TGTGCCAGCAGCTTAGGCAGCCCGTACAATGAGCAGTTCTTC. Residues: CASSLGSPYNEQFF.